This entry lists 27 T cell receptor beta chains sequenced from one sample in a study of T cells after yellow fever vaccination (dated by TCRdb to the late 2010s). The sample's treatment or condition label, in plain terms: live attenuated yellow fever vaccine strain. The library relied on 5' RACE. Sequencing was performed on an Illumina NovaSeq 6000. Through fastp at Q25 and MiXCR, TCRdb rebuilt clones from the public reads, retaining in-frame beta chains. When rows share a CDR3 protein, they turn into one entry using the most common DNA and genes. The sample table contains 300,000 to 350,000 distinct CDR3 sequences; only one count was recorded for approximately 4% of them. The ten largest clonotypes hold just under 20% of the sample. The sample consisted of PBMCs, taken 15 days after the yellow fever booster vaccination. All receptors come from a man younger than 30 who received the YFV17D yellow fever vaccine.

In its sample, this clonotype was seen many times. The rearrangement joins TRBV7-3 to TRBJ2-2; D uncertain. This CDR3 region has 13 residues. Germline V lookup: CDR1 SGHTA, CDR2 FQGTGA. V was cut by 4 bases and J by 0 bases, with 3 bases left in between. The CDR3 DNA follows: TGTGCCAGCAGCTCTCCGAACACCGGGGAGCTGTTTTTT. This translates into CASSSPNTGELFF.

In its sample, this clonotype was seen a few times. The CDR3 spells CASSVSSRTDTQYF. The CDR3 nucleotides are TGTGCCAGCAGTGTTTCTTCGCGAACAGATACGCAGTATTTT. The chain recombines TRBV6-5 with TRBJ2-3; D not resolved. This CDR3 contains 14 residues. From germline, CDR1 is MNHEY and CDR2 SVGAGI. V lost 5 bases and J lost 3, with 12 bases in between.

In this sample, this clonotype turned up many times. This chain connects TRBV20-1 to TRBJ2-2; D remains unclear. Germline lookup yields CDR1 DFQATT and CDR2 SNEGSKA (reference sequence). V lost 0 bases to trimming and J lost 4 bases, with 6 bases between them. The CDR3 covers 13 residues. The CDR3 DNA is TGCAGTGCTAGAGATCATGGCACCGGGGAGCTGTTTTTT. Translating gives CSARDHGTGELFF.

This clonotype was detected only a few times. This chain joins TRBV5-1 and TRBJ2-2, with a possible D match to TRBD1 (5 bases). Germline CDR1 and CDR2: SGHRS and YFSETQ. Trimming stripped 0 bases from V and 0 bases from J, with 9 bases between. The CDR3 is made up of 16 amino acids. CDR3 region: CASSLVFRANTGELFF. CDR3 DNA sequence: TGCGCCAGCAGCTTGGTATTCAGGGCGAACACCGGGGAGCTGTTTTTT.

This clonotype has a count of ten or more. The chain combines TRBV25-1 with TRBJ2-4; D gene uncertain. The CDR3 runs 14 residues. V shed 3 bases and J shed 0 bases, with 6 bases lying between them. Germline lookup yields CDR1 MGHDK and CDR2 SYGVNS. The CDR3 nucleotides are TGTGCCAGCAGTGATATGGTAGCCAAAAACATTCAGTACTTC. Translation gives CASSDMVAKNIQYF. The full variable domain, completed using reference TRBV25-1 and TRBJ2-4, is EADIYQTPRYLVIGTGKKITLECSQTMGHDKMYWYQQDPGMELHLIHYSYGVNSTEKGDLSSESTVSRIRTEHFPLTLESARPSHTSQYLCASSDMVAKNIQYFGAGTRLSVL.

In its sample, this clonotype was seen a few times. The chain uses TRBV6-5 and TRBJ2-5; 8 bases are a match to TRBD2. In germline, CDR1 is MNHEY, CDR2 SVGAGI. The trim removed 0 bases at V and 3 bases at J, leaving 9 bases unmatched. This CDR3 comprises 17 residues. CDR3 amino acids: CASSYSLAPGGKETQYF. In DNA, the CDR3 is TGTGCCAGCAGTTACTCTCTGGCCCCGGGGGGGAAAGAGACCCAGTACTTC.

This clonotype has at least ten counts. This chain uses TRBV20-1 with TRBJ1-6; 8 bases are a match to TRBD1. Germline CDR1 reads DFQATT; CDR2 reads SNEGSKA (reference sequence). The CDR3 contains 15 residues. Trimming at V came to 5 bases and at J to 6 bases, leaving 9 bases not matched to a gene. The CDR3 DNA follows: TGCAGTGCTTTCGGACAGGGCTTCCGTAATTCACCCCTCCACTTT. It is translated as CSAFGQGFRNSPLHF.

This clonotype was counted many times. The genes are TRBV4-2 and TRBJ1-2; D is unresolved. This CDR3 spans 15 amino acids. Germline assignment: CDR1 LGHNA and CDR2 YNFKEQ. V lost 6 bases to trimming and J lost 0 bases, with 14 bases between them. The CDR3 spells CASRVLYVANYGYTF. The DNA for the CDR3 is TGTGCCAGCAGGGTCCTCTATGTAGCTAACTATGGCTACACCTTC.

The rearrangement links TRBV7-2 to TRBJ1-2; 8 bases match TRBD1. This CDR3 comprises 13 residues. J was trimmed by 0 bases and V by 6 bases; bases with no gene match: 0. CDR1 is SGHTA and CDR2 is FQGNSA in the germline V gene. DNA of the CDR3: TGTGCCAGCAGGGGACAGGCTAACTATGGCTACACCTTC. Translating gives CASRGQANYGYTF.

This clonotype was detected a few times. The V gene is TRBV7-9, the J gene TRBJ1-6; D might be TRBD1 (5 bases). The germline V gene encodes CDR1 SEHNR and CDR2 FQNEAQ (reference sequence). The ends were cut back, 5 bases at V and 9 bases at J, with 14 bases in the middle. The CDR3 loop spans 14 amino acids. CDR3 DNA sequence: TGTGCCAGCAGCCCCGTAAGGGGCTCTTCACCCCTCCACTTT. It translates to CASSPVRGSSPLHF.

This clonotype came up many times. This chain uses TRBV24-1 with TRBJ2-3, with a possible D match to TRBD1 (5 bases). This CDR3 contains 11 residues. The V gene lost 4 bases and the J gene lost 11 bases, with 9 bases spanning the gap. Per the germline V gene, CDR1 is KGHDR and CDR2 is SFDVKD. CDR3 region: CATSDPTEQYF. The CDR3 nucleotides are TGTGCCACCAGTGACCCGACAGAGCAGTATTTT.

The chain combines TRBV4-1 with TRBJ1-4; 9 bases match TRBD1. The CDR3 sequence is 16 residues long. Germline V gene sequence: CDR1 MGHRA, CDR2 YSYEKL. The V and J ends lost 0 bases and 5 bases, in that order; junction bases with no gene match: 4. The CDR3: CASSQDWGQGNEKLFF. CDR3 in DNA: TGCGCCAGCAGCCAAGATTGGGGACAGGGAAATGAAAAACTGTTTTTT.

This chain connects TRBV29-1 to TRBJ1-1; a possible D gene is TRBD1 (6 bases). V lost 6 bases and J 5 bases, leaving 22 bases between the germline ends. This CDR3 has 15 amino acids. The germline V gene encodes CDR1 SQVTM and CDR2 ANQGSEA. CDR3: CSVPKGDRTSTEAFF. The CDR3 DNA is TGCAGCGTCCCCAAGGGGGACCGGACTTCGACTGAAGCTTTCTTT.

V is TRBV7-6 and J is TRBJ2-1; D ambiguous. The germline V and J ends were trimmed by 4 bases and 2 bases, with 9 bases remaining between them. This CDR3 has 14 residues. Germline CDR1 SGHVS, CDR2 FNYEAQ. The CDR3 sequence: CASSSSAPYNEQFF. Here the CDR3 DNA reads TGTGCCAGCAGCTCTAGTGCCCCCTACAATGAGCAGTTCTTC.

The gene calls are TRBV5-1 and TRBJ1-6, with 10 nucleotides matching TRBD1. This CDR3 contains 15 residues. Germline-derived CDR1 and CDR2 are SGHRS and YFSETQ. The trim removed 5 bases at V and 8 bases at J, leaving 7 bases unmatched. The CDR3 bases are TGCGCCAGCAGGGTGGGACAGGGGCATCATTCACCCCTCCACTTT. This codes for CASRVGQGHHSPLHF.

This clonotype was observed a handful of times. The gene calls are TRBV4-1 and TRBJ2-2; TRBD2 is a possible D gene (6 bases). The CDR3 totals 15 residues. V lost 1 base and J lost 5, with 11 bases in between. CDR1 and CDR2 from the germline V gene are MGHRA and YSYEKL. The CDR3 is CASSQVSGPTGELFF. For the CDR3, the DNA is TGCGCCAGCAGCCAAGTGAGCGGGCCTACCGGGGAGCTGTTTTTT.

This clonotype was found a few times. The V gene is TRBV5-6, the J gene TRBJ2-1, with TRBD2 matching 9 bases. V gave up 0 bases and J gave up 8 bases; unmatched junction bases: 15. CDR1 is SGHDT and CDR2 is YYEEEE in the germline V gene. The CDR3 is made up of 18 amino acids. The CDR3 DNA reads as TGTGCCAGCAGCTTGGTAGGCCTAGCGGGGAGCCTCGACCATGAGCAGTTCTTC. Translating gives CASSLVGLAGSLDHEQFF.

This clonotype appeared a few times. J is TRBJ1-4 and V is TRBV20-1; 7 bases are a match to TRBD1. Germline CDR1 is DFQATT and CDR2 is SNEGSKA (reference sequence). The CDR3 sequence is 14 residues long. Losses at the gene ends were 4 bases for V and 8 bases for J; bases not matched to a gene: 10. The CDR3 coding sequence is TGCAGTGCTACAGGGGGAGGCGTAGGCGAAAAACTGTTTTTT. It translates to CSATGGGVGEKLFF.

The table lists this clonotype with many counts. The chain recombines TRBV15 with TRBJ2-5, with D unresolved. V was shortened by 1 base and J by 0 bases, with 6 bases between the two germline ends. This CDR3 is 14 amino acids long. Looked up from germline, CDR1 is LNHNV and CDR2 is YYDKDF (reference sequence). The CDR3 DNA reads TGTGCCACCAGCAGAGTCCAGGACCAAGAGACCCAGTACTTC. Translation: CATSRVQDQETQYF.

This clonotype has a handful of counts. The chain has TRBV3-1 and TRBJ2-7, with TRBD2 matching over 8 bases. This CDR3 contains 16 residues. Unmatched junction bases numbered 11, after V lost 1 base and J lost 6 bases. CDR1 is LGHDT and CDR2 is YNNKEL in the germline V gene (reference sequence). The CDR3 here is CASSQGIAGLAGEQYF. As DNA, the CDR3 is TGTGCCAGCAGCCAAGGGATAGCGGGCCTAGCGGGCGAGCAGTACTTC.

The gene calls are TRBV20-1 and TRBJ2-5; 9 bases map to TRBD2. The germline V gene encodes CDR1 DFQATT and CDR2 SNEGSKA (reference sequence). After removal of 0 bases from V and 1 base from J, the junction contained 9 bases not matched to a gene. CDR3 length equals 17 residues. The CDR3 DNA sequence: TGCAGTGCTAGAGACCTAGCGGGGCACGCATTCCAAGAGACCCAGTACTTC. This translates into CSARDLAGHAFQETQYF.

In its sample, this clonotype was seen many times. This sequence joins TRBV2 and TRBJ2-2; no firm D call. Germline V gives CDR1 SNHLY, CDR2 FYNNEI. The CDR3 spans 14 residues. V was cut by 4 bases and J by 1 base, with 7 bases left in between. The CDR3 sequence: CASSGAGNTGELFF. The DNA of the CDR3 is TGTGCCAGCAGTGGTGCAGGGAACACCGGGGAGCTGTTTTTT.

This clonotype was counted many times. This chain links TRBV5-6 with TRBJ2-3, with D perhaps matching TRBD1 (5 bases). V lost 6 bases and J lost 6, with 14 bases in between. The CDR3 consists of 13 residues. In germline, CDR1 is SGHDT, CDR2 YYEEEE. The CDR3 sequence is CASTRQGRDTQYF. In DNA, the CDR3 is TGTGCCAGCACCCGCCAGGGCCGGGATACGCAGTATTTT.

Many counts were recorded for this clonotype. The chain is built from TRBV7-2 and TRBJ2-3; D is ambiguous. Per germline, CDR1 SGHTA and CDR2 FQGNSA. The CDR3 length is 14 residues. V was cut by 5 bases and J by 5 bases, with 14 bases left in between. CDR3 region: CASSPRHSEDTQYF. The CDR3 DNA follows: TGTGCCAGCAGCCCCCGCCACAGCGAAGATACGCAGTATTTT.

This clonotype appeared many times. This chain uses TRBV4-1 with TRBJ2-7; TRBD1 matches 8 bases. This CDR3 region has 15 residues. The V and J ends lost 4 bases and 7 bases, in that order; junction bases with no gene match: 12. Per the germline V gene, CDR1 is MGHRA and CDR2 is YSYEKL. The CDR3 here is CASSPLRDRRWEQYF. In nucleotides, the CDR3 is TGCGCCAGCAGCCCCCTAAGGGACAGGCGGTGGGAGCAGTACTTC.

In its sample, this clonotype was seen many times. The V gene is TRBV9, the J gene TRBJ2-1; perhaps TRBD1 as D (7 bases). CDR3 length: 13 residues. The V end lost 0 bases, the J end lost 10 bases, and 11 bases lay between the germline ends. Germline-derived CDR1 and CDR2 are SGDLS and YYNGEE. The CDR3 DNA sequence: TGTGCCAGCAGCGTAGCTGCGGGACAGGAGCAGTTCTTC. This codes for CASSVAAGQEQFF.

This clonotype has more than one count but fewer than ten. The J gene is TRBJ2-7, the V gene TRBV6-6, with D tentatively TRBD2 (6 bases). Germline V gene sequence: CDR1 MNHNY, CDR2 SVGAGI (reference sequence). Trimming took off 5 bases at V and 4 bases at J, with 18 bases between the two ends. The CDR3 spans 15 residues. The chain's CDR3 is CASSPGGGPTYEQYV. CDR3 in DNA: TGTGCCAGCAGTCCTGGGGGAGGTCCAACTTACGAGCAGTACGTC.